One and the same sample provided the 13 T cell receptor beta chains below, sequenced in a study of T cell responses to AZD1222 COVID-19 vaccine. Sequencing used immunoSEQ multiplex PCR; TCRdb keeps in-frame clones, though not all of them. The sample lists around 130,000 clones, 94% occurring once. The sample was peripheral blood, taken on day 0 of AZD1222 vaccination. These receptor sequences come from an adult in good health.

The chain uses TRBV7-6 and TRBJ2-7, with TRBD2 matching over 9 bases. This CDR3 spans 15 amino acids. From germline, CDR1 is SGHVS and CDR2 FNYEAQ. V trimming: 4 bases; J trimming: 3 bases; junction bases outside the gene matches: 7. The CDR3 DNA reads TGTGCCAGCAGCTCTTTAGCGGGAGAGCTCTACGAGCAGTACTTC. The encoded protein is CASSSLAGELYEQYF.

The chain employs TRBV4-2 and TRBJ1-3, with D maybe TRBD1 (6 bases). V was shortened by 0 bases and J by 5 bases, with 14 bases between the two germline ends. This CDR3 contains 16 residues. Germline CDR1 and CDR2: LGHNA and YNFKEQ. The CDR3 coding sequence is TGTGCCAGCAGCCAAGATACAGGGAATCCACGAAACACCATATATTTT. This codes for CASSQDTGNPRNTIYF.

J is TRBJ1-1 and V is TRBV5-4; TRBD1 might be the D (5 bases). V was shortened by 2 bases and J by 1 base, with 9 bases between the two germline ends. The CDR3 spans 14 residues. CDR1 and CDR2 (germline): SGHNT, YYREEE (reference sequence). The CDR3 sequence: CASSFQGTNTEAFF. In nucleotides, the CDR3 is TGTGCCAGCAGCTTCCAGGGCACGAACACTGAAGCTTTCTTT.

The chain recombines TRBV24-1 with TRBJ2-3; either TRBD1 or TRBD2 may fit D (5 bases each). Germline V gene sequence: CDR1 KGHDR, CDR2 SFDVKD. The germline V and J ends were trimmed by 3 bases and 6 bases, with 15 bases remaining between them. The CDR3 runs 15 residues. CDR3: CATSDPGTGQDTQYF. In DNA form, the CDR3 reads TGTGCCACCAGTGATCCCGGGACGGGGCAGGATACGCAGTATTTT.

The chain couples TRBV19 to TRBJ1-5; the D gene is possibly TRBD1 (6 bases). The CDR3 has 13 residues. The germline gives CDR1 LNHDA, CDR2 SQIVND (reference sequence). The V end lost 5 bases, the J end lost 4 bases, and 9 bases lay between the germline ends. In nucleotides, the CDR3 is TGTGCCAGTAGTTTACAGGGTAATCAGCCCCAGCATTTT. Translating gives CASSLQGNQPQHF.

CDR3 nucleotides: TGTGCCAGCAGCCAGGGGGGGAGTCCCTACAATGAGCAGTTCTTC. Encoded protein: CASSQGGSPYNEQFF. The chain is built from TRBV3-1 (or the pseudogene TRBV3-2) and TRBJ2-1; 7 bases line up with TRBD2. V shed 3 bases and J 2 bases; nucleotides not matched to a gene: 4. The germline V gene encodes CDR1 LGHDT and CDR2 YNNKEL (reference sequence). The CDR3 covers 15 residues.

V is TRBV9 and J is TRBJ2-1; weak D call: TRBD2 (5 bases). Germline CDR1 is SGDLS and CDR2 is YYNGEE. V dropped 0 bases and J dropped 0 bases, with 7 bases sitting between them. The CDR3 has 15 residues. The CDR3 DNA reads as TGTGCCAGCAGCGTAGCGGGGAACTCCTACAATGAGCAGTTCTTC. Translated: CASSVAGNSYNEQFF.

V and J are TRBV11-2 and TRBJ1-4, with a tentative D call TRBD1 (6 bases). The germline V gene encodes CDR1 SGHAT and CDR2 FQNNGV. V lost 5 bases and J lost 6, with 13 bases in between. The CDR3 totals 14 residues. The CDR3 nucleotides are TGTGCCAGCAGCCCAGGGGCTTTGGATGAAAAACTGTTTTTT. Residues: CASSPGALDEKLFF.

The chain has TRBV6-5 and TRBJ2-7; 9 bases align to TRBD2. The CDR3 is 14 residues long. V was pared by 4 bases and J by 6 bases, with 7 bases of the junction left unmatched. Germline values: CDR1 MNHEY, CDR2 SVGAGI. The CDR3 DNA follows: TGTGCCAGCAGTTGGGCGGGAGGGCCGACCGAGCAGTACTTC. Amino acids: CASSWAGGPTEQYF.

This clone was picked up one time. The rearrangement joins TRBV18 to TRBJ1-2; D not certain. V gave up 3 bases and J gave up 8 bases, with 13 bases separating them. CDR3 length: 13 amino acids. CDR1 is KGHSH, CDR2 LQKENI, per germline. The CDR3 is CASSPSRERGYTF. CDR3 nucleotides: TGTGCCAGCTCACCCAGCCGGGAGAGAGGCTACACCTTC. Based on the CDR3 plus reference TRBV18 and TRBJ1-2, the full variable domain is NAGVMQNPRHLVRRRGQEARLRCSPMKGHSHVYWYRQLPEEGLKFMVYLQKENIIDESGMPKERFSAEFPKEGPSILRIQQVVRGDSAAYFCASSPSRERGYTFGSGTRLTVV.

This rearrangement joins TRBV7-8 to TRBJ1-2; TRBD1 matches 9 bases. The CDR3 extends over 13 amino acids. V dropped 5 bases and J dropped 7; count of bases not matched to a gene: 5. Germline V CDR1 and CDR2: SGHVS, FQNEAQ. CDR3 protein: CASSQGTGSGYTF. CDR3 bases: TGTGCCAGCAGCCAGGGGACAGGGAGTGGCTACACCTTC. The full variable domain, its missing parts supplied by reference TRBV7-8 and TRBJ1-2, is GAGVSQSPRYKVAKRGQDVALRCDPISGHVSLFWYQQALGQGPEFLTYFQNEAQLDKSGLPSDRFFAERPEGSVSTLKIQRTQQEDSAVYLCASSQGTGSGYTFGSGTRLTVV.

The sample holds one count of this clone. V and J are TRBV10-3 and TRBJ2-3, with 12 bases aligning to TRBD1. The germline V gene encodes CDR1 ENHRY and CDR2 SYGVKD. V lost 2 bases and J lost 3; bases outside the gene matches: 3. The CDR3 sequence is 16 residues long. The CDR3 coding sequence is TGTGCCATCAGTGAGAAGGGACAGGGGGCGACAGATACGCAGTATTTT. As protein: CAISEKGQGATDTQYF.

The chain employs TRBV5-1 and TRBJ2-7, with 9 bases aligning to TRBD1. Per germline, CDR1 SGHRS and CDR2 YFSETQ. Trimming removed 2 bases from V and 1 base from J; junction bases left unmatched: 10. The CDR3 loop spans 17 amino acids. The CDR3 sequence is CASSFRSGQGASYEQYF. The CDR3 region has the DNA TGCGCCAGCAGCTTCCGGTCGGGACAGGGCGCGTCCTACGAGCAGTACTTC.